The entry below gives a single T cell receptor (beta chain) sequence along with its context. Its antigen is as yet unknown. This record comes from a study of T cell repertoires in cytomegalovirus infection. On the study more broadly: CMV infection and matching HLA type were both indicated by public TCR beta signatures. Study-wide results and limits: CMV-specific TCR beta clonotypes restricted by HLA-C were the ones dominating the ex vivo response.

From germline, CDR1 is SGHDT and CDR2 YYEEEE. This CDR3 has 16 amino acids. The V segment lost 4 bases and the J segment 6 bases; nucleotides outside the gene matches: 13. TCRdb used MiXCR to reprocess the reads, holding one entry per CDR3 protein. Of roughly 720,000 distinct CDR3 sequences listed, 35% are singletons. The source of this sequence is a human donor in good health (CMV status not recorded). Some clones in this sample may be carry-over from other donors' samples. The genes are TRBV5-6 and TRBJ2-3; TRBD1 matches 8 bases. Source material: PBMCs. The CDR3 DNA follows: TGTGCCAGCAGCATCCCTCGACAGGGGAGAGGGGATACGCAGTATTTT. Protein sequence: CASSIPRQGRGDTQYF.